Below, 19 T cell receptor beta chains from the same sample are listed, as sequenced in a study of vaccination and CD4 T cells after COVID-19. These receptors lack a known antigen. Treatment given: roughly 10-day PBMC culture with coronavirus spike peptide pools or control peptides (ViraFEST assay). Sequencing of cultured CD4+ T cell DNA used the Oncomine TCR Beta short-read assay. TCRdb recomputed calls from the PCR reads with MiXCR, one row per CDR3 protein. The table shows 20,000 to 25,000 distinct CDR3 sequences, with roughly 60% occurring only once. Material: CD4+ T cells from blood, cultured in vitro, obtained before SARS-CoV-2 vaccination. The origin of the receptors is a human donor who received a COVID-19 vaccine.

This chain uses TRBV6-1 with TRBJ1-5; no clear D. Germline CDR1 MNHNS, CDR2 SASEGT. V gave up 2 bases and J gave up 0 bases, with 8 bases separating them. The CDR3 is made up of 15 amino acids. The CDR3 reads CASSETGYSNQPQHF. The CDR3 DNA sequence: TGTGCCAGCAGTGAAACGGGATATAGCAATCAGCCCCAGCATTTT.

The chain has TRBV12-3 or TRBV12-4 and TRBJ2-3; no clear D gene. This CDR3 region has 15 residues. The V gene lost 6 bases and the J gene lost 2 bases, with 15 bases spanning the gap. The CDR3 DNA follows: TGTGCCAGCAGCAGAAACGGTCAGGACACAGATACGCAGTATTTT. It encodes CASSRNGQDTDTQYF.

The genes are TRBV12-3 or TRBV12-4 and TRBJ2-5; a weak D match, TRBD1 (6 bases). CDR3 length equals 19 residues. The V gene lost 6 bases and the J gene lost 0 bases, with 26 bases spanning the gap. The CDR3 is CASSFPGTIDRKDQETQYF. In DNA, the CDR3 is TGTGCCAGCAGCTTTCCCGGAACGATCGACAGGAAAGACCAAGAGACCCAGTACTTC.

This chain links TRBV15 with TRBJ1-2; 8 positions agree with TRBD1. The germline V gene encodes CDR1 LNHNV and CDR2 YYDKDF (reference sequence). J gave up 5 bases and V 5 bases, and 7 bases lay outside the gene matches. The length of the CDR3 is 14 residues. Here the CDR3 DNA reads TGTGCCACCAGCCCGGACAGGGCGGCTTATGGCTACACCTTC. Protein product: CATSPDRAAYGYTF.

V gene TRBV12-3 or TRBV12-4 combines with J gene TRBJ1-1, with TRBD1 identical over 10 bases. Trimming removed 4 bases from V and 6 bases from J; junction bases left unmatched: 5. This CDR3 comprises 14 residues. CDR3 loop: CASSWGQGLAEAFF. CDR3 coding DNA: TGTGCCAGCAGTTGGGGACAGGGGTTGGCTGAAGCTTTCTTT.

In this sample, this clonotype turned up a few times. The chain employs TRBV20-1 and TRBJ1-5; no firm D call. From germline, CDR1 is DFQATT and CDR2 SNEGSKA (reference sequence). V was trimmed by 7 bases and J by 7 bases, leaving 14 bases between them. This CDR3 spans 12 amino acids. This chain's CDR3 is CSVGEGRQPQHF. The CDR3 DNA follows: TGCAGTGTCGGAGAAGGGAGACAGCCCCAGCATTTT.

The gene calls are TRBV5-1 and TRBJ2-3; 13 bases match TRBD2. Looked up from germline, CDR1 is SGHRS and CDR2 is YFSETQ. The CDR3 has 17 amino acids. The ends lost 4 bases at V and 2 bases at J; junction bases unmatched: 7. CDR3 bases: TGCGCCAGCAGCCTCCGACTAGCGGGGGGCCACACAGATACGCAGTATTTT. Encoded protein: CASSLRLAGGHTDTQYF.

The chain is built from TRBV15 and TRBJ2-3, with D possibly being TRBD1 or TRBD2 (6 bases each). This CDR3 contains 16 residues. V was clipped by 8 bases and J by 6 bases, with 24 bases between them. Germline V gene sequence: CDR1 LNHNV, CDR2 YYDKDF (reference sequence). Written as DNA, the CDR3 is TGTGCCACCCGGGGGACTGGGGGCCGGTGGTCTGATACGCAGTATTTT. Its protein is CATRGTGGRWSDTQYF.

The chain joins TRBV7-6 to TRBJ1-6; tentatively, D is TRBD1 (5 bases). Trimming removed 4 bases from V and 7 bases from J, with 20 bases in between. In germline, CDR1 is SGHVS, CDR2 FNYEAQ. There are 17 residues in the CDR3. For the CDR3, the DNA is TGTGCCAGCAGCTCCCTGCAGGGAAACGCGAAAAATTCACCCCTCCACTTT. The encoded protein is CASSSLQGNAKNSPLHF.

The V gene is TRBV25-1, the J gene TRBJ1-1; 8 nucleotides match TRBD1. After removal of 1 base from V and 0 bases from J, the junction contained 10 bases not matched to a gene. This CDR3 spans 18 amino acids. The germline V gene encodes CDR1 MGHDK and CDR2 SYGVNS. The CDR3 reads CASSEWDGAGGLNTEAFF. The CDR3 DNA reads as TGTGCCAGCAGTGAATGGGACGGGGCAGGGGGCTTGAACACTGAAGCTTTCTTT.

The chain recombines TRBV20-1 with TRBJ2-2; maybe TRBD2 (6 bases). Trimming left V 2 bases short and J 4 bases short, with 11 bases between. CDR3 size: 14 residues. Germline values: CDR1 DFQATT, CDR2 SNEGSKA (reference sequence). The chain's CDR3 is CSARNGGGTGELFF. In DNA form, the CDR3 reads TGCAGTGCTAGAAACGGGGGTGGCACCGGGGAGCTGTTTTTT.

V is TRBV6-5 and J is TRBJ1-1; TRBD1 is a possible D gene (5 bases). V was cut by 0 bases and J by 12 bases, with 14 bases left in between. The V gene's germline CDR1 is MNHEY and CDR2 SVGAGI. This CDR3 comprises 13 residues. The CDR3 protein is CASSYSTAGTTFF. As DNA, the CDR3 is TGTGCCAGCAGTTACTCTACGGCAGGGACGACTTTCTTT.

On this clonotype itself: The CDR3 does not close with the conserved phenylalanine or tryptophan, likely indicating a read error. This chain joins TRBV20-1 and TRBJ1-2; 7 positions match TRBD1. The CDR3 covers 11 residues. CDR1 is DFQATT and CDR2 is SNEGSKA in the germline V gene (reference sequence). The ends lost 2 bases at V and 10 bases at J; junction bases unmatched: 4. DNA of the CDR3: TGCAGTGCTAGACTGGGACAGATCTACACCCTC. Translated: CSARLGQIYTL.

This chain uses TRBV7-2 with TRBJ2-1, with D unclear. Germline V gives CDR1 SGHTA, CDR2 FQGNSA. V was clipped by 5 bases and J by 3 bases, with 11 bases between them. The CDR3 extends over 14 amino acids. The CDR3, as DNA: TGTGCCAGCAGCGAAATCCCGGACTACAATGAGCAGTTCTTC. It is translated as CASSEIPDYNEQFF.

The rearrangement joins TRBV6-2 or TRBV6-3 to TRBJ2-3, with D possibly matching TRBD1 (5 bases). This CDR3 is built from 16 residues. V lost 0 bases, J lost 0 bases, and 10 bases lay in between. Per the germline V gene, CDR1 is MNHEY and CDR2 is SVGEGT. The CDR3 coding sequence is TGTGCCAGCAGTTACTCGACAGCCCTAAGCACAGATACGCAGTATTTT. Protein product: CASSYSTALSTDTQYF.

J is TRBJ1-2 and V is TRBV14; D unresolved. The CDR3 consists of 12 residues. The ends were cut back, 0 bases at V and 8 bases at J, with 7 bases in the middle. The germline CDR1 and CDR2 sequences are SGHDN and FVKESK. The CDR3 DNA is TGTGCCAGCAGCCAAGATGCAGGAGGCTACACCTTC. It yields the protein CASSQDAGGYTF.

This clonotype was counted a few times. J is TRBJ2-7 and V is TRBV3-1; D gene uncertain. Germline V gene data show CDR1 as LGHDT and CDR2 as YNNKEL (reference sequence). Trimming removed 1 base at V and 7 bases at J, with 8 bases between. This CDR3 region has 12 residues. CDR3 region: CASSQGLAEQYF. Here the CDR3 DNA reads TGTGCCAGCAGCCAAGGTTTGGCTGAGCAGTACTTC.

The gene calls are TRBV6-1 and TRBJ2-3, with TRBD1 matching 9 bases. V gave up 6 bases and J gave up 3 bases; unmatched junction bases: 7. CDR3 length equals 15 residues. Germline V gene sequence: CDR1 MNHNS, CDR2 SASEGT. The CDR3 is CASSQQGAQTDTQYF. In DNA, the CDR3 is TGTGCCAGCAGCCAACAGGGGGCGCAAACAGATACGCAGTATTTT.

This rearrangement joins TRBV7-8 to TRBJ1-6, with a tentative D call TRBD1 (5 bases). Looked up from germline, CDR1 is SGHVS and CDR2 is FQNEAQ. The CDR3 contains 17 residues. Trimming left V 5 bases short and J 0 bases short, with 14 bases between. Written as DNA, the CDR3 is TGTGCCAGCAGCCCGGCCCCGGGGCACTCCTATAATTCACCCCTCCACTTT. It codes for CASSPAPGHSYNSPLHF.